These T cell receptor beta chains were read from a single sample in a study of OX40 agonist ivuxolimab in advanced cancers. Using immunoSEQ multiplex PCR, the repertoire was profiled, and TCRdb retains in-frame clones only, with some absent. This repertoire shows about 46,000 clones, around 91% found once; its top ten account for approximately 10%. The sample here was CD4+ or CD8+ T cells sorted from blood, taken in a trial of the OX40 agonist ivuxolimab. The receptors were gathered from an adult with an advanced solid tumor such as melanoma, head and neck, liver or kidney cancer. The CDR3 runs from the conserved cysteine through the conserved F or W. Each record gives: clone size, D gene, J gene, CDR3 length, V gene, CDR3 protein, CDR3 DNA. The D gene is left open where the match is weak. Clone size is stated in some rows and not others, as once, few, many or a class when expanded.

.	.	TRBJ2-7	10	TRBV28	CASSATEQYF	TGTGCCAGCAGTGCCACGGAGCAGTACTTC
.	.	TRBJ2-2	13	TRBV27	CAVMGGGSGELFF	TGTGCCGTAATGGGTGGGGGTTCCGGGGAGCTGTTTTTT
.	TRBD1	TRBJ2-7	18	TRBV11-2	CASSLGGRGQLDSYEQYF	TGTGCCAGCAGCCTAGGGGGCAGGGGGCAATTGGACTCCTACGAGCAGTACTTC
.	TRBD2	TRBJ2-5	13	TRBV7-3	CASSIAGPETQYF	TGTGCCAGCAGCATAGCGGGGCCAGAGACCCAGTACTTC
.	TRBD1	TRBJ1-5	15	TRBV28	CASSYMGQLVQPQHF	TGTGCCAGCAGTTATATGGGACAGCTAGTACAGCCCCAGCATTTT
.	.	TRBJ1-5	12	TRBV21-1	CATLRYNQPQHF	TGTGCCACCCTGCGGTATAATCAGCCCCAGCATTTT
.	TRBD2	TRBJ2-7	17	TRBV13	CASSLELSGTSNYEQYF	TGTGCCAGCAGCCTCGAACTGTCCGGGACTAGCAACTACGAGCAGTACTTC
.	TRBD1	TRBJ1-2	18	TRBV9	CASSVGPGQGASIFGYTF	TGTGCCAGCAGCGTCGGCCCGGGACAGGGGGCGAGTATCTTTGGCTACACCTTC
.	.	TRBJ2-7	13	TRBV4-1	CASSHGPTTEQYF	TGCGCCAGCAGCCACGGACCAACTACAGAGCAGTACTTC
.	TRBD1	TRBJ2-7	17	TRBV7-8	CASSLTSPTGIEYEQYF	TGTGCCAGCAGCTTAACGTCTCCGACAGGGATTGAATACGAGCAGTACTTC
once	.	TRBJ1-1	12	TRBV19	CASSTTNTEAFF	TGTGCCAGTAGTACGACCAACACTGAAGCTTTCTTT
.	.	TRBJ1-5	21	TRBV19	CASSSRPRWGAALASNQPQHF	TGTGCCAGTAGTTCCCGCCCCCGTTGGGGGGCGGCCTTGGCTAGCAATCAGCCCCAGCATTTT
.	.	TRBJ2-7	12	TRBV7-9	CASSSRNYEQYF	TGTGCCAGCAGCTCCCGAAACTACGAGCAGTACTTC
.	TRBD1	TRBJ1-4	14	TRBV5-8	CASSGRTGNEKLFF	TGTGCCAGCAGCGGGCGGACAGGGAATGAAAAACTGTTTTTT
.	.	TRBJ1-1	15	TRBV5-6	CASSFGFGTTTEAFF	TGTGCCAGCAGCTTTGGGTTTGGGACCACCACTGAAGCTTTCTTT
.	.	TRBJ2-7	13	TRBV5-6	CASSLAPTGEQYF	TGTGCCAGCAGCCTGGCACCCACTGGCGAGCAGTACTTC
few	.	TRBJ1-1	13	TRBV5-4	CASSVGSNTEAFF	TGTGCCAGCAGCGTAGGATCGAACACTGAAGCTTTCTTT
once	.	TRBJ2-5	13	TRBV9	CASSVDQQETQYF	TGTGCCAGCAGCGTAGACCAGCAAGAGACCCAGTACTTC
.	.	TRBJ2-1	16	TRBV27	CASSLGTGSSYNEQFF	TGTGCCAGCAGTTTAGGTACAGGGAGCTCCTACAATGAGCAGTTCTTC
.	TRBD1	TRBJ2-7	14	TRBV27	CASSPRTGSGEQYF	TGTGCCAGCAGTCCTAGGACAGGCTCTGGCGAGCAGTACTTC
.	.	TRBJ1-1	15	TRBV27	CASSFSPPGNTEAFF	TGTGCCAGCAGTTTTTCCCCCCCAGGGAACACTGAAGCTTTCTTT
.	.	TRBJ2-7	12	TRBV2	CASSVSEYEQYF	TGTGCCAGCAGTGTGTCAGAATACGAGCAGTACTTC
.	.	TRBJ1-2	10	TRBV20-1	CSARQPLDTF	TGCAGTGCGAGACAGCCCCTTGACACCTTC
.	TRBD2	TRBJ2-7	15	TRBV2	CASSENQRGLYEQYF	TGTGCCAGCAGTGAAAACCAGCGGGGACTCTACGAGCAGTACTTC
.	.	TRBJ1-1	15	TRBV28	CASKTMGRENTEAFF	TGTGCCAGCAAAACAATGGGGCGGGAGAACACTGAAGCTTTCTTT
medium-sized	.	TRBJ2-7	14	TRBV30	CAWSDLTLSYEQYF	TGTGCCTGGAGTGATTTGACACTCAGCTACGAGCAGTACTTC
.	.	TRBJ1-1	18	TRBV7-9	CASSPGTVMGGKNTEAFF	TGTGCCAGCAGCCCAGGCACCGTGATGGGGGGGAAAAACACTGAAGCTTTCTTT
.	.	TRBJ2-1	14	TRBV15	CATSSATGGNEQFF	TGTGCCACCAGCAGCGCGACGGGTGGGAATGAGCAGTTCTTC
.	.	TRBJ2-4	16	TRBV4-1	CASSQVSLAAKNIQYF	TGCGCCAGCAGCCAAGTCTCTTTAGCAGCCAAAAACATTCAGTACTTC
.	.	TRBJ2-7	18	TRBV7-9	CASSLVIRGATHTYEQYF	TGTGCCAGCAGCTTAGTAATTCGGGGGGCGACCCACACCTACGAGCAGTACTTC
.	TRBD1	TRBJ2-5	15	TRBV4-1	CASSQSGQGRETQYF	TGCGCCAGCAGCCAAAGTGGACAGGGGAGAGAGACCCAGTACTTC
.	.	TRBJ1-3	14	TRBV2	CASIPKTNGNTIYF	TGTGCCAGCATCCCCAAGACGAATGGAAACACCATATATTTT
.	.	TRBJ2-1	13	TRBV11-3	CASSPNSYNEQFF	TGTGCCAGCAGCCCCAACAGCTACAATGAGCAGTTCTTC
.	TRBD2	TRBJ2-7	15	TRBV2	CASSGTSGISYEQYF	TGTGCCAGCTCCGGGACTAGCGGGATTTCCTACGAGCAGTACTTC
.	.	TRBJ1-2	17	TRBV7-9	CASSFTSIQDPDYGYTF	TGTGCCAGCAGCTTCACGAGCATACAGGATCCAGACTATGGCTACACCTTC
.	.	TRBJ1-4	14	TRBV5-4	CASNRDRNNEKLFF	TGTGCCAGCAACAGAGACAGAAATAATGAAAAACTGTTTTTT
few	TRBD2	TRBJ2-1	15	TRBV7-8	CASSPTSSGYNEQFF	TGTGCCAGCAGCCCGACCTCTAGCGGCTACAATGAGCAGTTCTTC